The sequence of this TCR beta chain was determined in a study of beta chain features in type 1 diabetes (dated by TCRdb to the late 2010s). The study in broad terms: Patients and healthy donors did not differ in mean age, gender distribution, total cell number or subset yield. A total of 107,917,701 sorted cells were examined across all samples, and the number of cells per subset was strongly correlated with RNA yield. Whereas all 28 donors provided naive and central memory subsets, regulatory and stem cell-like memory subsets were isolated from just 8 patients and about 8 healthy donors. The study compared TCRB repertoires of sorted circulating CD4+ T cell subsets between recently diagnosed type 1 diabetes patients and matched healthy donors. What the study reported, not specific to this receptor: At VDJ recombination sites, type 1 diabetes patients had fewer insertions and more deleted nucleotides, which implies abnormalities in thymic rearrangement. In all four CD4+ subsets, TCRB CDR3 length was moderately but significantly shorter in type 1 diabetes patients. Because small numbers of individuals were included in the HLA sub-analyses, any influence of HLA type on TCRB rearrangement was left unresolved. Because cDNA rather than genomic DNA was sequenced, highly expressing activated cells could have been over-represented, although no difference in activation and CD3 levels was found between groups. Shorter templates might be favored by PCR, yet because patient and control samples were amplified and corrected together, any such skew would affect both groups equally. Naive, central memory and regulatory TCRB repertoires appeared to be more alike among patients than among healthy donors.

A single peripheral blood draw of 95 to 150 mL on average was collected from each donor into heparinised tubes. A BD FACSAria II and a panel including CD45RO, CCR7, CD25, CD127, CD95 and CD27 were used to sort naive, central memory, regulatory and stem cell-like memory CD4+ T cells. Purity was above 95% for every sorted population. Right away, PBMCs were isolated by Lymphoprep density gradient centrifugation and were stained directly, with no culture step. So that batch effects would be minimized, each experiment stained and sorted samples in pairs, pairing one healthy donor with one patient. This clone was seen more than once but under ten times. The target of this receptor is not known. Qualities for individual bases were not recorded, and no much larger clone is one base off. The entire isolated RNA was reverse transcribed using the High Capacity cDNA Reverse Transcription Kit, and thus expressed TCRB transcripts were sequenced. Naive, central memory and regulatory T cell samples underwent deep immunoSEQ sequencing, averaging about 3.57 million total reads per sample. After sorted cells were lysed in RLT buffer, RNA was extracted with DNase-treated RNeasy Micro or Mini kits, with the choice depending on cell number. Each cell subset was processed separately to prevent cross-contamination, with patient and healthy donor samples processed together. TCRB sequences were amplified from cDNA with the immunoSEQ multiplex PCR, producing 87-bp fragments spanning the CDR3 region. The amplicons were sequenced using the Illumina HiSeq platform. The original methods were these. PCR bias was computationally corrected using synthetic template baselines, reads within Hamming distance 2 were collapsed, and singletons that could not be merged were discarded. Reads were aligned against IMGT to assign V, D and J genes, CDR3 length and insertions or deletions at six rearrangement sites. Within each subset, clonotype counts were normalized to sorted cell number, and only after that were true diversity and Gini coefficients computed with the tcR R package. The overlap coefficient, calculated on TCRB nucleotide sequences, was used to measure repertoire sharing. Out-of-frame TCRB sequences from naive cells were analyzed to stand in for the pre-selection repertoire. Here the immuneACCESS table is served through TCRdb, limited to in-frame sequences with V and J called. Missing clones are a known gap in these copies; in checked studies unresolved V genes cover under half, and the rest lacks a known reason. That table furnishes V, J and clone size, whereas the DNA furnished D and trimming. The table for this sample lists about 900,000 clones; about a sixth of them were counted only once. The ten most abundant clones make up 0.023% of the sample.

Looking up the germline V gene yields CDR1 LGHNA and CDR2 YNFKEQ. Measured from the cysteine to the phenylalanine, the CDR3 is 16 residues long. The entry retains the CDR3 DNA only, 48 bases that are in frame from base 1. V and J lose 2 bases and 2 bases, and a span of 12 bases separates them. This TCR was recovered from a woman aged 18-29 years in good health. Sequenced sample: naive CD4+ T cells from blood. The intended sense of this specimen's cell subset or site label: true naive CD4+ T cells. The chain was built from TRBV4-2 and TRBJ2-2; the D gene is not confidently resolved. The bases are TGTGCCAGCAGCCAACAGCACTCATTTAACACCGGGGAGCTGTTTTTT. Its product reads: CASSQQHSFNTGELFF.